These 20 T cell receptor beta chains were all obtained from the same sample, sequenced in a study of chemoradiotherapy in HPV16-positive cancers. Measured with immunoSEQ multiplex PCR; TCRdb has only the in-frame clones, and not every one. The table lists 5,200 or so clones, just under 80% of them singletons. The sample in question was tumor tissue, obtained from a patient who underwent chemoradiotherapy. The receptors shown here come from a human donor with HPV-associated anogenital cancer.

V usage is TRBV7-2 and J usage is TRBJ1-5; tentatively, D is TRBD1 (5 bases). V lost 3 bases and J lost 0, with 12 bases in between. Germline loops: CDR1 SGHTA, CDR2 FQGNSA. This CDR3 has 16 residues. The CDR3 sequence: CASSFGGGYSNQPQHF. CDR3 in DNA: TGTGCCAGCAGCTTTGGGGGTGGGTATAGCAATCAGCCCCAGCATTTT. Variable domain in full (rest from reference TRBV7-2 and TRBJ1-5): GAGVSQSPSNKVTEKGKDVELRCDPISGHTALYWYRQSLGQGLEFLIYFQGNSAPDKSGLPSDRFSAERTGGSVSTLTIQRTQQEDSAVYLCASSFGGGYSNQPQHFGDGTRLSIL.

Concerning this clone: Its ends do not fully match the called genes, so a read error is possible. The rearrangement links TRBV7-9 to TRBJ1-6; TRBD1 is a possible D gene (5 bases). Germline CDR1 and CDR2: SEHNR and FQNEAQ (reference sequence). The CDR3 length is 14 residues. The CDR3 protein is CASSLGVDNSPLHF. The CDR3 DNA reads as TGTGCCAGCAGTTTAGGGGTGGATAATTCACCCCTCCACTTT.

The chain is built from TRBV21-1 and TRBJ1-1. TRBV21-1 has pseudogene status. This CDR3 contains 18 residues. CDR3 DNA: TGTGCCAGCGATTACAAGGAAGACCTAGGAGGGGCCAACACTGAAGCTTTCTTT. Translation: CASDYKEDLGGANTEAFF.

This rearrangement joins TRBV6-5 to TRBJ1-2, with D possibly matching TRBD1 (5 bases). CDR3 length: 12 amino acids. V was pared by 4 bases and J by 8 bases, with 11 bases between. CDR1 is MNHEY and CDR2 is SVGAGI in the germline V gene. The CDR3 protein is CASSLDGGGYTF. CDR3 DNA sequence: TGTGCCAGCAGTTTGGACGGGGGGGGCTACACCTTC.

The chain recombines TRBV29-1 with TRBJ1-5, with no clear D. This CDR3 contains 13 residues. Germline loops: CDR1 SQVTM, CDR2 ANQGSEA. V was cut by 2 bases and J by 7 bases, with 12 bases left in between. The CDR3 region is CSVETGYGQPQHF. In nucleotides, the CDR3 is TGCAGCGTTGAAACTGGGTATGGACAGCCCCAGCATTTT.

The chain recombines TRBV15 with TRBJ1-4; 9 bases agree with TRBD1. V lost 0 bases to trimming and J lost 7 bases; unmatched junction nucleotides: 3. This CDR3 has 15 amino acids. Germline CDR1 reads LNHNV; CDR2 reads YYDKDF (reference sequence). CDR3 coding DNA: TGTGCCACCAGCAGAGATCCGGGACAGGGTGAAAAACTGTTTTTT. Translating gives CATSRDPGQGEKLFF.

This sequence joins TRBV5-6 and TRBJ1-4; possibly TRBD1 for D (5 bases). This CDR3 contains 15 residues. Germline lookup yields CDR1 SGHDT and CDR2 YYEEEE. Trimming pared 1 base from V and 7 bases from J, leaving 14 bases between. CDR3: CASSLKPRGSEKLFF. The CDR3 DNA sequence: TGTGCCAGCAGCTTGAAGCCTAGGGGCAGTGAAAAACTGTTTTTT.

The chain carries TRBV9 and TRBJ2-1; TRBD2 might be the D (6 bases). V was clipped by 0 bases and J by 2 bases, with 12 bases between them. Per germline, CDR1 SGDLS and CDR2 YYNGEE. The CDR3 runs 16 residues. CDR3 sequence: CASSVGGEPTYNEQFF. DNA for the CDR3: TGTGCCAGCAGCGTAGGGGGGGAACCCACCTACAATGAGCAGTTCTTC. Drawing the rest from reference TRBV9 and TRBJ2-1, the complete variable domain is DSGVTQTPKHLITATGQRVTLRCSPRSGDLSVYWYQQSLDQGLQFLIQYYNGEERAKGNILERFSAQQFPDLHSELNLSSLELGDSALYFCASSVGGEPTYNEQFFGPGTRLTVL.

V is TRBV21-1 and J is TRBJ2-7. TRBV21-1 is listed as a pseudogene. This CDR3 has 14 amino acids. CDR3 nucleotides: TGTGCCAGCAGCAAAACGGACCACCCCTACGAGCAGTACTTC. This translates into CASSKTDHPYEQYF.

The chain joins TRBV5-1 to TRBJ2-7; unclear D gene. The CDR3 totals 12 residues. Trimming left V 4 bases short and J 3 bases short, with 8 bases between. Germline V gene lookup returns CDR1 SGHRS and CDR2 YFSETQ. This chain's CDR3 is CASSPSVYEQYF. For the CDR3, the DNA is TGCGCCAGCAGCCCATCAGTCTACGAGCAGTACTTC.

The chain's CDR3 is CASRLRAPGLKSYEQYF. CDR3 coding DNA: TGTGCAAGTCGCTTAAGAGCCCCGGGACTAAAATCCTACGAGCAGTACTTC. The J gene is TRBJ2-7, the V gene TRBV12-2; the D call TRBD2 from the table was never checked on the DNA. TRBV12-2 is flagged as a pseudogene. This CDR3 has 17 amino acids.

The genes are TRBV7-9 and TRBJ2-5; TRBD2 might be the D (5 bases). The CDR3 consists of 14 residues. V dropped 5 bases and J dropped 2 bases, with 12 bases sitting between them. Germline-derived CDR1 and CDR2 are SEHNR and FQNEAQ (reference sequence). CDR3 bases: TGTGCCAGCAGCCCGAGGCTAGCTCAAGAGACCCAGTACTTC. The encoded protein is CASSPRLAQETQYF.

This chain uses TRBV30 with TRBJ2-7, with no clear D. The CDR3 is made up of 13 amino acids. V was trimmed by 0 bases and J by 5 bases, leaving 11 bases between them. Germline V lookup: CDR1 GTSNPN, CDR2 SVGIG (reference sequence). This chain's CDR3 is CAWSVRYNDEQYF. The CDR3 region has the DNA TGTGCCTGGAGTGTCCGATATAACGACGAGCAGTACTTC.

V gene TRBV5-1 combines with J gene TRBJ2-3, with TRBD2 as a possible D gene (6 bases). Trimming shortened V by 0 bases and J by 5 bases, and 16 bases separated the two germline ends. Germline values: CDR1 SGHRS, CDR2 YFSETQ. There are 16 residues in the CDR3. CDR3 in amino acids: CASSLDRPRRGDTQYF. DNA of the CDR3: TGCGCCAGCAGCTTGGACAGACCAAGGAGGGGAGATACGCAGTATTTT.

This clone was seen more than once but under ten times. The rearrangement joins TRBV7-9 to TRBJ2-7, with 7 nucleotides matching TRBD1. V was pared by 2 bases and J by 2 bases, with 6 bases of the junction left unmatched. This CDR3 contains 15 residues. Germline assignment: CDR1 SEHNR and CDR2 FQNEAQ (reference sequence). CDR3 nucleotides: TGTGCCAGCAGCTTATCCAGACAGGGTCCCTACGAGCAGTACTTC. It codes for CASSLSRQGPYEQYF.

This sequence joins TRBV5-1 and TRBJ1-6, with D unresolved. The germline CDR1 and CDR2 sequences are SGHRS and YFSETQ. Trimming took 5 bases from V and 6 from J, leaving 9 bases between them. The CDR3 sequence is 13 residues long. The CDR3 region is CASSGESNSPLHF. CDR3 sequence (DNA): TGCGCCAGCAGTGGGGAGAGTAATTCACCCCTCCACTTT. Full variable domain (rest looked up from reference TRBV5-1 and TRBJ1-6): KAGVTQTPRYLIKTRGQQVTLSCSPISGHRSVSWYQQTPGQGLQFLFEYFSETQRNKGNFPGRFSGRQFSNSRSEMNVSTLELGDSALYLCASSGESNSPLHFGNGTRLTVT.

The chain carries TRBV18 and TRBJ2-7; 10 bases match TRBD1. Germline lookup yields CDR1 KGHSH and CDR2 LQKENI. Losses at the gene ends were 3 bases for V and 5 bases for J; bases not matched to a gene: 7. CDR3 length equals 15 residues. This chain's CDR3 is CASSPSRDRGNEQYF. The CDR3 region has the DNA TGTGCCAGCTCACCGAGCCGGGACAGGGGCAACGAGCAGTACTTC.

The table lists this clone with a few counts. The genes are TRBV2 and TRBJ1-2; D not resolved. CDR3 length: 11 residues. The V gene lost 0 bases and the J gene lost 13 bases, with 9 bases spanning the gap. Germline V gene lookup returns CDR1 SNHLY and CDR2 FYNNEI. The CDR3 nucleotides read TGTGCCAGCAGTGAAGCCCTGGGAGGCACCTTC. This codes for CASSEALGGTF.

This chain joins TRBV7-8 and TRBJ1-1, with a weak D call TRBD1 (5 bases). The V gene lost 1 base and the J gene lost 4 bases, with 16 bases spanning the gap. The CDR3 length is 16 residues. The V gene's germline CDR1 is SGHVS and CDR2 FQNEAQ. Here the CDR3 reads CASSLEVLDITTEAFF. The CDR3 coding sequence is TGTGCCAGCAGCTTAGAGGTACTGGACATCACCACTGAAGCTTTCTTT. Variable domain in full (rest from reference TRBV7-8 and TRBJ1-1): GAGVSQSPRYKVAKRGQDVALRCDPISGHVSLFWYQQALGQGPEFLTYFQNEAQLDKSGLPSDRFFAERPEGSVSTLKIQRTQQEDSAVYLCASSLEVLDITTEAFFGQGTRLTVV.

The rearrangement links TRBV10-3 to TRBJ2-5; TRBD1 is a possible D gene (5 bases). V was clipped by 4 bases and J by 2 bases, with 11 bases between them. The germline CDR1 and CDR2 sequences are ENHRY and SYGVKD. This CDR3 is 14 amino acids long. The CDR3 DNA reads TGTGCCATCAGTGGGCACTCAGGGCAAGAGACCCAGTACTTC. Its protein product is CAISGHSGQETQYF.